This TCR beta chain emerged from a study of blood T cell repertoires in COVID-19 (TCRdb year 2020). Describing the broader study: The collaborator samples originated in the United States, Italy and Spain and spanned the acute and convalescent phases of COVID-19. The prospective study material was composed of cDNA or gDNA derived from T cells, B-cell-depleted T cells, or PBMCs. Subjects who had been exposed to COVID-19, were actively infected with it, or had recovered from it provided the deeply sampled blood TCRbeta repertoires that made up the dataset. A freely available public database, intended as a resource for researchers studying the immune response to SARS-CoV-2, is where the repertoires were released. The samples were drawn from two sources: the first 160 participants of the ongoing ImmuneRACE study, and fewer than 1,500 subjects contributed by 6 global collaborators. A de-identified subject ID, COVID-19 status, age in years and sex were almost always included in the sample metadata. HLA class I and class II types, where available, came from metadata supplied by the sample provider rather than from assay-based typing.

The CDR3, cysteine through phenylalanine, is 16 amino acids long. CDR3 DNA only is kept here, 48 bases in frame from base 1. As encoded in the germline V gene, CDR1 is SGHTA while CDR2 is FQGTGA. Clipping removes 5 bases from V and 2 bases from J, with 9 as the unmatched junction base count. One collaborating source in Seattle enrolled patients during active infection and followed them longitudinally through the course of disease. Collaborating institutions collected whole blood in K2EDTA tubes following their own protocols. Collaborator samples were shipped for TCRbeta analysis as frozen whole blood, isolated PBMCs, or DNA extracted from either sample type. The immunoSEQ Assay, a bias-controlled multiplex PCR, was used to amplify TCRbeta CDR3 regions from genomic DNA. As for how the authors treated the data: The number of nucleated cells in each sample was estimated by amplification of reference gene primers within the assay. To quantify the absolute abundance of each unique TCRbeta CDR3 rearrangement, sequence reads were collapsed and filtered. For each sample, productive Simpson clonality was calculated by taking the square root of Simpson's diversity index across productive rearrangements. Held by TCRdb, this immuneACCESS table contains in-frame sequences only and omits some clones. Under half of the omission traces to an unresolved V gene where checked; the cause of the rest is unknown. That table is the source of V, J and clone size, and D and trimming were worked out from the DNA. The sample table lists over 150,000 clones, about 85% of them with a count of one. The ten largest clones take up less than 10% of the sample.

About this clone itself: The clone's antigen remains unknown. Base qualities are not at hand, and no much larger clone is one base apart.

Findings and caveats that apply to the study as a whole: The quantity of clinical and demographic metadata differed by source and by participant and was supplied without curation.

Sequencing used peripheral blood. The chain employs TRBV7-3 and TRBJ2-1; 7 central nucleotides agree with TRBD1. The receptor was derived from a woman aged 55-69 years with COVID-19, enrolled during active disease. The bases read TGTGCCAGCAGCCCCGGGGACAGTTGGACCTACAATGAGCAGTTCTTC. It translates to CASSPGDSWTYNEQFF.